This entry lists 2 T cell receptor beta chains sequenced from one sample in a study of cytomegalovirus exposure and HLA in healthy donors. The PCR ran on 60 Vbeta and 13 Jbeta primers. The table came from immunoSEQ multiplex PCR; TCRdb's copy has only in-frame clones and leaves some out. The sample yields hundreds of thousands of clones, about 80% seen once. The sequenced material came from PBMCs. These receptors were obtained from a woman in her forties in good health and CMV-seronegative.

The gene calls are TRBV5-6 and TRBJ1-5, with 8 bases matching TRBD1. Per germline, CDR1 SGHDT and CDR2 YYEEEE. V lost 4 bases and J lost 6; bases outside the gene matches: 9. The CDR3 covers 15 residues. The CDR3 nucleotides are TGTGCCAGCAGCCAACGGACAGGGATAAGTCAGCCCCAGCATTTT. It encodes CASSQRTGISQPQHF. Together with reference TRBV5-6 and TRBJ1-5, the CDR3 gives the full variable domain: DAGVTQSPTHLIKTRGQQVTLRCSPKSGHDTVSWYQQALGQGPQFIFQYYEEEERQRGNFPDRFSGHQFPNYSSELNVNALLLGDSALYLCASSQRTGISQPQHFGDGTRLSIL.

The rearrangement uses TRBV11-3 and TRBJ1-5; TRBD1 might be the D (6 bases). CDR3 length: 13 amino acids. CDR1 and CDR2 from the germline V gene are SGHNT and YENEEA. V was trimmed by 5 bases and J by 7 bases, leaving 12 bases between them. The CDR3 spells CASSRRGGQPQHF. In DNA, the CDR3 is TGTGCCAGCAGCCGGAGGGGGGGACAGCCCCAGCATTTT.